These 10 T cell receptor beta chains were sequenced from one sample in a study of beta chain features in type 1 diabetes. Expressed TCRB transcripts were sequenced after all isolated RNA was converted to cDNA. TCRdb keeps only in-frame clones here, not all; method: immunoSEQ multiplex PCR. This sample has 970,000 or so clones, with about 17% found just once. The specimen sequenced was naive CD4+ T cells from blood. Receptors were obtained from a woman under 30 in good health.

The chain has TRBV5-1 and TRBJ2-1, with TRBD2 matching 9 bases. There are 17 residues in the CDR3. With 0 bases clipped from V and 0 bases from J, the junction kept 4 bases outside the gene matches. Germline lookup yields CDR1 SGHRS and CDR2 YFSETQ. CDR3 nucleotide sequence: TGCGCCAGCAGCTTGGAACTAGCGGGCCTCTCCTACAATGAGCAGTTCTTC. Its translation: CASSLELAGLSYNEQFF.

This clone was observed a few times. The chain joins TRBV19 to TRBJ2-5, with TRBD2 as a possible D gene (6 bases). V lost 4 bases and J 0 bases, leaving 18 bases between the germline ends. This CDR3 comprises 17 residues. Germline CDR1 is LNHDA and CDR2 is SQIVND (reference sequence). The chain's CDR3 is CASSRDWATRYQETQYF. The CDR3 DNA is TGTGCCAGTAGTAGGGACTGGGCCACCAGGTACCAAGAGACCCAGTACTTC.

This clone was observed a few times. This chain connects TRBV7-9 to TRBJ2-1; D unclear. V was cut by 3 bases and J by 6 bases, with 12 bases left in between. Germline loops: CDR1 SEHNR, CDR2 FQNEAQ (reference sequence). This CDR3 is built from 14 residues. DNA of the CDR3: TGTGCCAGCAGCTTCCTCTTTACGGGCAATGAGCAGTTCTTC. Amino acid sequence: CASSFLFTGNEQFF.

This CDR3 reads CASSLDGPLTGELFF. The CDR3 region has the DNA TGTGCCAGCAGCTTAGACGGACCACTCACCGGGGAGCTGTTTTTT. The genes are TRBV7-8 and TRBJ2-2, with D unclear. The CDR3 runs 15 residues. Germline lookup yields CDR1 SGHVS and CDR2 FQNEAQ. V lost 1 base and J 4 bases, leaving 10 bases between the germline ends.

This clone was observed a few times. The J gene is TRBJ1-2, the V gene TRBV4-3; no reliable D call. The ends were cut back, 0 bases at V and 7 bases at J, with 18 bases in the middle. The CDR3 runs 16 residues. CDR1 is LGHNA, CDR2 YSLEER, per germline. The CDR3 protein is CASSQDTGRYATGYTF. DNA of the CDR3: TGCGCCAGCAGCCAAGATACGGGCAGATATGCTACTGGCTACACCTTC.

This clone has only a few counts. The rearrangement joins TRBV4-3 to TRBJ2-3, with no clear D. V lost 0 bases and J 1 base, leaving 8 bases between the germline ends. There are 15 residues in the CDR3. CDR1 and CDR2 from the germline V gene are LGHNA and YSLEER. CDR3 region: CASSQDLIGTDTQYF. Written as DNA, the CDR3 is TGCGCCAGCAGCCAAGACCTGATCGGCACAGATACGCAGTATTTT.

This clone was seen a few times. The chain couples TRBV6-6 to TRBJ2-1; no reliable D call. V dropped 6 bases and J dropped 6 bases, with 9 bases sitting between them. CDR1 and CDR2 (germline): MNHNY, SVGAGI (reference sequence). The CDR3 extends over 12 amino acids. The CDR3 region is CASRDPFNEQFF. The DNA for the CDR3 is TGTGCCAGCAGGGACCCTTTCAATGAGCAGTTCTTC.

This clone was seen more than once but under ten times. The rearrangement joins TRBV21-1 to TRBJ2-7; the table's D call, TRBD2, has no DNA check behind it. TRBV21-1 is flagged as a pseudogene. This CDR3 has 15 amino acids. CDR3 DNA sequence: TGTGCCAGCAGCAAACTACGGGAGGCCCCCTACGAGCAGTACTTC. It codes for CASSKLREAPYEQYF.

This clone was found a few times. The V and J genes are TRBV7-6 and TRBJ2-7; the D gene is possibly TRBD2 (6 bases). Germline-derived CDR1 and CDR2 are SGHVS and FNYEAQ. The CDR3 runs 15 residues. Trimming pared 2 bases from V and 0 bases from J, leaving 11 bases between. CDR3 region: CASSLNPSVSYEQYF. Here the CDR3 DNA reads TGTGCCAGCAGCTTAAACCCTAGCGTCTCCTACGAGCAGTACTTC.

The rearrangement links TRBV28 to TRBJ2-5, with D unresolved. The CDR3 has 11 amino acids. Germline CDR1 MDHEN, CDR2 SYDVKM. Trimming cost V 8 bases and J 14 bases, with 18 bases left between them. CDR3 loop: CASSYGGYSYF. CDR3 nucleotide sequence: TGTGCCAGCTCCTATGGTGGTTATTCCTACTTC.